Described below is a single T cell receptor (beta chain) sequence and its context. Its antigen is unknown. The PCR was carried out with 60 Vbeta primers and 13 Jbeta primers. The assay was immunoSEQ multiplex PCR, and TCRdb's table has in-frame clones only and misses some. The sample shows about 190,000 clones, 79% of them seen only once. The data belong to a study of cytomegalovirus exposure and HLA in healthy donors. Study observations and caveats: Beyond CMV serostatus, there was no information to go on about immune exposure.

With 6 bases removed from V and 1 base from J, the gap between germline ends came to 17 bases. CDR1 and CDR2 from the germline V gene are SNHLY and FYNNEI. This CDR3 is 16 amino acids long. The chain carries TRBV2 and TRBJ2-3; possible D gene TRBD1, 6 bases. The sample consisted of PBMCs. The receptor was derived from a woman in her late teens or twenties in good health and CMV-seronegative. The CDR3: CASRRSTGIRTDTQYF. The CDR3 DNA sequence: TGTGCCAGCAGGCGATCAACAGGGATACGCACAGATACGCAGTATTTT. Looking up the rest from reference TRBV2 and TRBJ2-3 gives the full variable domain: EPEVTQTPSHQVTQMGQEVILRCVPISNHLYFYWYRQILGQKVEFLVSFYNNEISEKSEIFDDQFSVERPDGSNFTLKIRSTKLEDSAMYFCASRRSTGIRTDTQYFGPGTRLTVL.